These T cell receptor beta chains were read from a single sample in a study of blood T cell repertoires in COVID-19. The protocol was immunoSEQ multiplex PCR, while the TCRdb copy is restricted to in-frame clones and leaves out a portion. The table records around 60,000 clones, 70% to 90% of them present only once. Input material: peripheral blood. The receptor set was obtained from a human donor in a cohort sampled during active COVID-19. The CDR3 runs from the conserved cysteine through the conserved F or W. D genes are given only for firm matches. A clone size is listed for some rows: how often the clone was seen (once, few, many), or a class if it is expanded.

J gene: TRBJ1-1; V gene: TRBV21-1; D gene: NA; clone size: NA; CDR3 protein: CASSKKGGNTEAFF; CDR3 DNA: TGTGCCAGCAGCAAAAAAGGGGGAAACACTGAAGCTTTCTTT
J gene: TRBJ1-2; V gene: TRBV5-1; D gene: TRBD1; clone size: NA; CDR3 protein: CASTVPGQGPYHF; CDR3 DNA: TGCGCCAGCACCGTCCCGGGACAGGGGCCCTATCACTTC
J gene: TRBJ2-7; V gene: TRBV28; D gene: NA; clone size: NA; CDR3 protein: CASTSERPYYEQYF; CDR3 DNA: TGTGCCAGCACTAGCGAGAGGCCCTACTACGAGCAGTACTTC
J gene: TRBJ1-2; V gene: TRBV10-2; D gene: NA; clone size: NA; CDR3 protein: CASRPGGHYGYTF; CDR3 DNA: TGCGCCAGCAGACCTGGGGGCCACTATGGCTACACCTTC
J gene: TRBJ1-1; V gene: TRBV14; D gene: NA; clone size: NA; CDR3 protein: CASSHLSTEAFF; CDR3 DNA: TGTGCCAGCAGCCATTTGAGCACTGAAGCTTTCTTT
J gene: TRBJ1-3; V gene: TRBV15; D gene: TRBD1; clone size: NA; CDR3 protein: CATSSRPNRGGNTIYF; CDR3 DNA: TGTGCCACCAGCAGTCGACCAAACAGGGGGGGAAACACCATATATTTT
J gene: TRBJ1-2; V gene: TRBV28; D gene: NA; clone size: NA; CDR3 protein: CASSLGQGLEGYTF; CDR3 DNA: TGTGCCAGCAGTTTAGGGCAGGGGCTTGAAGGCTACACCTTC
J gene: TRBJ2-1; V gene: TRBV5-1; D gene: NA; clone size: NA; CDR3 protein: CASSLQSSYNEQFF; CDR3 DNA: TGCGCCAGCAGCTTACAGAGCTCCTACAATGAGCAGTTCTTC
J gene: TRBJ2-2; V gene: TRBV10-3; D gene: TRBD1; clone size: NA; CDR3 protein: CAISRQGPNTGELFF; CDR3 DNA: TGTGCCATCAGTCGACAGGGACCGAACACCGGGGAGCTGTTTTTT
J gene: TRBJ1-2; V gene: TRBV5-4; D gene: NA; clone size: NA; CDR3 protein: CASSPPNRDGYGYTF; CDR3 DNA: TGTGCCAGCAGCCCCCCCAACAGGGACGGGTATGGCTACACCTTC
J gene: TRBJ2-7; V gene: TRBV6-5; D gene: NA; clone size: NA; CDR3 protein: CASKGGLNSYEQYF; CDR3 DNA: TGTGCCAGCAAAGGAGGGCTTAACTCCTACGAGCAGTACTTC
J gene: TRBJ2-5; V gene: TRBV24-1; D gene: TRBD2; clone size: NA; CDR3 protein: CATSGEGGRALGETQYF; CDR3 DNA: TGTGCCACCAGTGGAGAGGGCGGGAGGGCCCTGGGGGAGACCCAGTACTTC
J gene: TRBJ2-2; V gene: TRBV9; D gene: NA; clone size: once; CDR3 protein: CASQNKEGTGELFF; CDR3 DNA: TGTGCCAGCCAGAACAAAGAGGGCACCGGGGAGCTGTTTTTT
J gene: TRBJ2-1; V gene: TRBV6-6; D gene: NA; clone size: once; CDR3 protein: CATRPPGVNEQFF; CDR3 DNA: TGTGCCACCCGACCCCCGGGGGTCAATGAGCAGTTCTTC
J gene: TRBJ2-7; V gene: TRBV2; D gene: NA; clone size: once; CDR3 protein: CASTAGKAPLSYEQYF; CDR3 DNA: TGTGCCAGCACTGCGGGGAAGGCCCCTCTTTCCTACGAGCAGTACTTC
J gene: TRBJ1-4; V gene: TRBV4-1; D gene: NA; clone size: NA; CDR3 protein: CASSQERGWNEKLFF; CDR3 DNA: TGCGCCAGCAGCCAAGAAAGGGGCTGGAATGAAAAACTGTTTTTT
J gene: TRBJ2-4; V gene: TRBV3-1/TRBV3-2; D gene: NA; clone size: NA; CDR3 protein: CASREGGLAKNIQYF; CDR3 DNA: TGTGCCAGCAGGGAGGGGGGGCTAGCCAAAAACATTCAGTACTTC
J gene: TRBJ1-6; V gene: TRBV6-5; D gene: NA; clone size: NA; CDR3 protein: CASSSRGANSPLHF; CDR3 DNA: TGTGCCAGCAGTTCCCGGGGGGCTAATTCACCCCTCCACTTT
J gene: TRBJ2-7; V gene: TRBV7-8; D gene: TRBD1; clone size: NA; CDR3 protein: CASSLVPGTGSYEQYF; CDR3 DNA: TGTGCCAGCAGCTTAGTCCCCGGGACAGGATCCTACGAGCAGTACTTC
J gene: TRBJ2-1; V gene: TRBV10-1; D gene: NA; clone size: once; CDR3 protein: CASSGGGMSYNEQFF; CDR3 DNA: TGCGCCAGCAGTGGCGGCGGGATGTCCTACAATGAGCAGTTCTTC
J gene: TRBJ1-2; V gene: TRBV6-4; D gene: NA; clone size: NA; CDR3 protein: CASSVSFANYGYTF; CDR3 DNA: TGTGCCAGCAGTGTTAGCTTTGCTAACTATGGCTACACCTTC
J gene: TRBJ2-5; V gene: TRBV7-9; D gene: TRBD2; clone size: NA; CDR3 protein: CASSSGLAGARTQYF; CDR3 DNA: TGTGCCAGCAGCTCGGGACTAGCGGGTGCTCGGACCCAGTACTTC
J gene: TRBJ1-2; V gene: TRBV24-1; D gene: TRBD1; clone size: NA; CDR3 protein: CATSGGGTGGYNYGYTF; CDR3 DNA: TGTGCCACCAGTGGTGGAGGGACAGGGGGATATAACTATGGCTACACCTTC
J gene: TRBJ2-1; V gene: TRBV7-9; D gene: TRBD2; clone size: once; CDR3 protein: CASGGEGLSWNDEQFF; CDR3 DNA: TGTGCCAGCGGAGGGGAGGGACTCTCGTGGAACGATGAGCAGTTCTTC
J gene: TRBJ2-4; V gene: TRBV21-1; D gene: NA; clone size: NA; CDR3 protein: CASSHYGRSGPGRGLAKNIQYF; CDR3 DNA: TGTGCCAGCAGCCACTATGGGCGTAGCGGGCCGGGGCGGGGACTAGCCAAAAACATTCAGTACTTC
J gene: TRBJ2-7; V gene: TRBV5-5; D gene: NA; clone size: once; CDR3 protein: CASSLGHLSSYEQYF; CDR3 DNA: TGTGCCAGCAGCTTGGGACACCTGAGCTCCTACGAGCAGTACTTC
J gene: TRBJ2-1; V gene: TRBV5-8; D gene: NA; clone size: NA; CDR3 protein: CASSLAGSSYNEQFF; CDR3 DNA: TGTGCCAGCAGCTTGGCGGGTAGCTCCTACAATGAGCAGTTCTTC
J gene: TRBJ1-6; V gene: TRBV6-5; D gene: NA; clone size: NA; CDR3 protein: CASSYSIQGESPLHF; CDR3 DNA: TGTGCCAGCAGTTACTCGATCCAGGGTGAATCACCCCTCCACTTT
J gene: TRBJ2-1; V gene: TRBV28; D gene: NA; clone size: NA; CDR3 protein: CASSFSRPNEQFF; CDR3 DNA: TGTGCCAGCAGTTTTAGTCGCCCAAATGAGCAGTTCTTC
J gene: TRBJ2-3; V gene: TRBV5-1; D gene: NA; clone size: NA; CDR3 protein: CASSQKRGSTDTQYF; CDR3 DNA: TGCGCCAGCAGCCAGAAGAGGGGGAGCACAGATACGCAGTATTTT
J gene: TRBJ2-3; V gene: TRBV5-1; D gene: TRBD2; clone size: NA; CDR3 protein: CASSLWAPGLAGSTDTQYF; CDR3 DNA: TGCGCCAGCAGCCTTTGGGCCCCGGGACTAGCGGGATCCACAGATACGCAGTATTTT
J gene: TRBJ2-4; V gene: TRBV25-1; D gene: NA; clone size: NA; CDR3 protein: CASSESSRIQYF; CDR3 DNA: TGTGCCAGCAGTGAATCCTCTCGCATTCAGTACTTC
J gene: TRBJ2-2; V gene: TRBV7-6; D gene: TRBD2; clone size: few; CDR3 protein: CASSLHGRGNGELFF; CDR3 DNA: TGTGCCAGCAGCTTACACGGGAGGGGAAACGGGGAGCTGTTTTTT
J gene: TRBJ1-1; V gene: TRBV28; D gene: TRBD1; clone size: once; CDR3 protein: CASRSPRDRATEAFF; CDR3 DNA: TGTGCCAGCAGAAGTCCCCGGGACAGGGCCACTGAAGCTTTCTTT
J gene: TRBJ2-7; V gene: TRBV3-1/TRBV3-2; D gene: TRBD2; clone size: NA; CDR3 protein: CASSQATGTSAEQYF; CDR3 DNA: TGTGCCAGCAGCCAAGCGACCGGGACTAGCGCCGAGCAGTACTTC
J gene: TRBJ2-5; V gene: TRBV6-5; D gene: TRBD2; clone size: NA; CDR3 protein: CASRQGLAVETQYF; CDR3 DNA: TGTGCCAGCAGACAAGGACTAGCGGTTGAGACCCAGTACTTC
J gene: TRBJ2-7; V gene: TRBV11-2; D gene: TRBD1; clone size: NA; CDR3 protein: CASSLDRAYEQYF; CDR3 DNA: TGTGCCAGCAGCTTGGACAGGGCGTACGAGCAGTACTTC
J gene: TRBJ2-7; V gene: TRBV19; D gene: NA; clone size: NA; CDR3 protein: CASSIQGTGEQYF; CDR3 DNA: TGTGCCAGTAGTATACAGGGGACGGGGGAGCAGTACTTC
J gene: TRBJ2-1; V gene: TRBV9; D gene: NA; clone size: NA; CDR3 protein: CASSVGSRQFF; CDR3 DNA: TGTGCCAGCAGCGTAGGGTCTAGGCAGTTCTTC
J gene: TRBJ2-1; V gene: TRBV6-5; D gene: TRBD2; clone size: NA; CDR3 protein: CASSTGTSEYNEQFF; CDR3 DNA: TGTGCCAGCTCTACCGGGACTAGCGAATACAATGAGCAGTTCTTC
J gene: TRBJ1-4; V gene: TRBV19; D gene: TRBD1; clone size: NA; CDR3 protein: CASRDRGRFEKLFF; CDR3 DNA: TGTGCCAGCCGGGACAGGGGGCGTTTTGAAAAACTGTTTTTT
J gene: TRBJ2-3; V gene: TRBV10-3; D gene: NA; clone size: NA; CDR3 protein: CAISVTGHDTQYF; CDR3 DNA: TGTGCCATCAGTGTCACGGGACATGATACGCAGTATTTT
J gene: TRBJ2-3; V gene: TRBV24-1; D gene: TRBD2; clone size: once; CDR3 protein: CATRRSGIRLDTQYF; CDR3 DNA: TGTGCCACCAGGAGGAGCGGGATCAGACTGGATACGCAGTATTTT
J gene: TRBJ2-7; V gene: TRBV27; D gene: NA; clone size: NA; CDR3 protein: CASSPQQGSYSYEQYF; CDR3 DNA: TGTGCCAGCAGTCCTCAACAGGGATCTTACTCCTACGAGCAGTACTTC
J gene: TRBJ2-7; V gene: TRBV18; D gene: NA; clone size: few; CDR3 protein: CASSLNPGSGYEQYF; CDR3 DNA: TGTGCCAGCTCACTTAACCCAGGGAGCGGGTACGAGCAGTACTTC
J gene: TRBJ1-5; V gene: TRBV5-5; D gene: NA; clone size: NA; CDR3 protein: CASSPVGGSSNQPQHF; CDR3 DNA: TGTGCCAGCAGCCCTGTCGGGGGGTCAAGCAATCAGCCCCAGCATTTT
J gene: TRBJ2-7; V gene: TRBV5-1; D gene: TRBD2; clone size: once; CDR3 protein: CASSLALGLAGASREQYF; CDR3 DNA: TGCGCCAGCAGCTTGGCCCTGGGACTAGCGGGGGCCTCTCGTGAGCAGTACTTC
J gene: TRBJ2-6; V gene: TRBV7-2; D gene: TRBD1; clone size: once; CDR3 protein: CASSSRQGKSSGANVLTF; CDR3 DNA: TGTGCCAGCAGCTCAAGACAGGGAAAAAGCTCTGGGGCCAACGTCCTGACTTTC
J gene: TRBJ2-7; V gene: TRBV6-5; D gene: TRBD1; clone size: NA; CDR3 protein: CASSYSGTESYEQYF; CDR3 DNA: TGTGCCAGCAGTTACTCAGGGACAGAATCCTACGAGCAGTACTTC
J gene: TRBJ1-2; V gene: TRBV5-1; D gene: TRBD1; clone size: NA; CDR3 protein: CASRTGGGGDYGYTF; CDR3 DNA: TGCGCCAGCAGAACAGGGGGCGGTGGGGACTATGGCTACACCTTC
J gene: TRBJ2-2; V gene: TRBV11-2; D gene: TRBD1; clone size: NA; CDR3 protein: CASSFKGGAGELFF; CDR3 DNA: TGTGCCAGCAGCTTTAAAGGGGGCGCCGGGGAGCTGTTTTTT
J gene: TRBJ1-4; V gene: TRBV5-1; D gene: TRBD1; clone size: NA; CDR3 protein: CASSPDRVGGEKLFF; CDR3 DNA: TGCGCCAGCAGCCCAGACAGGGTTGGTGGTGAAAAACTGTTTTTT
J gene: TRBJ2-5; V gene: TRBV7-9; D gene: TRBD1; clone size: NA; CDR3 protein: CASSVNRGRFTETQYF; CDR3 DNA: TGTGCCAGCAGCGTCAACAGGGGGCGCTTCACGGAGACCCAGTACTTC
J gene: TRBJ1-1; V gene: TRBV7-8; D gene: TRBD1; clone size: NA; CDR3 protein: CASKGTGDTEAFF; CDR3 DNA: TGTGCCAGCAAAGGGACAGGGGACACTGAAGCTTTCTTT
J gene: TRBJ2-3; V gene: TRBV28; D gene: NA; clone size: NA; CDR3 protein: CASSFLPGLPTDTQYF; CDR3 DNA: TGTGCCAGCAGTTTTCTTCCAGGGCTCCCAACAGATACGCAGTATTTT
J gene: TRBJ2-7; V gene: TRBV4-1; D gene: NA; clone size: NA; CDR3 protein: CASSQAMQGTYEQYF; CDR3 DNA: TGCGCCAGCAGCCAAGCCATGCAGGGGACCTACGAGCAGTACTTC
J gene: TRBJ2-1; V gene: TRBV6-5; D gene: TRBD2; clone size: few; CDR3 protein: CASKIGLAGNEQFF; CDR3 DNA: TGTGCCAGCAAAATCGGACTAGCCGGCAATGAGCAGTTCTTC
J gene: TRBJ2-2; V gene: TRBV5-8; D gene: NA; clone size: once; CDR3 protein: CASSAGIKGTGELFF; CDR3 DNA: TGTGCCAGCAGCGCGGGAATTAAAGGCACCGGGGAGCTGTTTTTT
J gene: TRBJ1-1; V gene: TRBV3-1/TRBV3-2; D gene: NA; clone size: few; CDR3 protein: CASSSSRYAGDNAEAFF; CDR3 DNA: TGTGCCAGCAGCTCATCCCGGTATGCGGGAGATAATGCTGAAGCTTTCTTT
J gene: TRBJ1-2; V gene: TRBV15; D gene: TRBD1; clone size: NA; CDR3 protein: CATSRNNRGGYTF; CDR3 DNA: TGTGCCACCAGCAGAAATAACAGGGGAGGCTACACCTTC